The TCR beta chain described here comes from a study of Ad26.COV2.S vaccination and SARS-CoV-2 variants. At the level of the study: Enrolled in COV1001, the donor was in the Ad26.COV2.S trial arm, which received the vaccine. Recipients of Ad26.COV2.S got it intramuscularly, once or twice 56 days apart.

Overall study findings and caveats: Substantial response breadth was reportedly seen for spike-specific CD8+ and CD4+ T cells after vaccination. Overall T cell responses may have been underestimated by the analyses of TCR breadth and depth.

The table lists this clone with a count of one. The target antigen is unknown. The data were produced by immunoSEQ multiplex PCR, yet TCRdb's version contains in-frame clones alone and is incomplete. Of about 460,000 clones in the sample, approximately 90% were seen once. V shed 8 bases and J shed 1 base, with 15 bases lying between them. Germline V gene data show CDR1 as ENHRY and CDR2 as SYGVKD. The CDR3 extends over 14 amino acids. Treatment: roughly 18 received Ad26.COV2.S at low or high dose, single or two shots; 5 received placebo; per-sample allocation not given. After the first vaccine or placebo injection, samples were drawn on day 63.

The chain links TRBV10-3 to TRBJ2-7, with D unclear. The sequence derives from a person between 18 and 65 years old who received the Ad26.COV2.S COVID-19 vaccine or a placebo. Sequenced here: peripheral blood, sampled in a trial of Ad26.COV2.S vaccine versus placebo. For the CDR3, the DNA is TGTGCCATCTCACGATCTACAGCTTCCTACGAGCAGTACTTC. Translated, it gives CAISRSTASYEQYF.